These T cell receptor beta chains were read from a single sample in a study of vaccination effects on CD4 cells after COVID-19. Libraries were prepared by immunoSEQ multiplex PCR; TCRdb keeps only in-frame clonotypes and omits some of them. The sample includes roughly 57,000 clones, more than 75% of them seen just once. Their antigen targets remain unknown. Specimen: CD4+ T cells from PBMCs cultured with HIV peptides, collected before COVID-19 vaccination. These receptor sequences come from a human donor who had a prior SARS-CoV-2 infection. CDR3s include the opening cysteine and the closing phenylalanine or tryptophan. D genes are given only for firm matches. Some rows have no size entry. The others give once, few or many, or a class for an expanded clone.

V: TRBV6-5
D: TRBD1
J: TRBJ1-4
length: 15
size: NA
DNA: TGTGCCAGCAGTTACTCGGGACAGATTAATGAAAAACTGTTTTTT
CDR3: CASSYSGQINEKLFF

V: TRBV2
D: NA
J: TRBJ2-1
length: 14
size: NA
DNA: TGTGCCAGCAACCCTTGGGGGTCCTACAATGAGCAGTTCTTC
CDR3: CASNPWGSYNEQFF

V: TRBV7-9
D: NA
J: TRBJ1-1
length: 18
size: NA
DNA: TGTGCCAGCAGCCTCCCCTCACGGGCAGGTCAATGGAACACTGAAGCTTTCTTT
CDR3: CASSLPSRAGQWNTEAFF

V: TRBV2
D: NA
J: TRBJ1-2
length: 13
size: NA
DNA: TGTGCCAGCAGTGAGGGCCAGACGGGTGGCTACACCTTC
CDR3: CASSEGQTGGYTF

V: TRBV24-1
D: TRBD1
J: TRBJ2-2
length: 16
size: NA
DNA: TGTGCCACCAGTGATCGCGACAGGGGGAACACCGGGGAGCTGTTTTTT
CDR3: CATSDRDRGNTGELFF

V: TRBV6-5
D: NA
J: TRBJ1-5
length: 15
size: NA
DNA: TGTGCCAGCAGGGGTGGGAGGGCAGGGGTGAGTAGGGAGCATTTT
CDR3: CASRGGRAGVSREHF

V: TRBV3-1/TRBV3-2
D: TRBD1
J: TRBJ1-2
length: 18
size: NA
DNA: TGTGCCAGCAGCCAAGATTGGGGGGGGGACAGGGAGAACTCTGGCTACACCTTC
CDR3: CASSQDWGGDRENSGYTF

V: TRBV18
D: NA
J: TRBJ2-3
length: 14
size: NA
DNA: TGTGCCAGCGCCCAGGGGACGTACACAGATACGCAGTATTTT
CDR3: CASAQGTYTDTQYF

V: TRBV11-3
D: NA
J: TRBJ2-7
length: 14
size: NA
DNA: TGTGCCAGCAGCTTAGCAGGGACGTCATACGAGCAGTACTTC
CDR3: CASSLAGTSYEQYF

V: TRBV10-3
D: TRBD1
J: TRBJ1-1
length: 14
size: NA
DNA: TGTGCCATCAGTATGGGGACAGTGAACACTGAAGCTTTCTTT
CDR3: CAISMGTVNTEAFF

V: TRBV11-3
D: NA
J: TRBJ1-6
length: 16
size: few
DNA: TGTGCCAGCAGCGCCCGGCTTAATAGGGTTAATTCACCCCTCCACTTT
CDR3: CASSARLNRVNSPLHF

V: TRBV6-2/TRBV6-3
D: TRBD2
J: TRBJ2-1
length: 16
size: NA
DNA: TGTGCCAGCAGCCCCCGGACTAGCGGGGGCCCCGCCGGACAGTTCTTC
CDR3: CASSPRTSGGPAGQFF

V: TRBV21-1
D: NA
J: TRBJ1-2
length: 15
size: NA
DNA: TGTGCCAGCAGCAAAAGAACAGGGGAGGACTATGGCTACACCTTC
CDR3: CASSKRTGEDYGYTF

V: TRBV9
D: NA
J: TRBJ2-3
length: 16
size: NA
DNA: TGTGCCAGCAGCGTAGCGGTGAGTCGGGGCACAGATACGCAGTATTTT
CDR3: CASSVAVSRGTDTQYF

V: TRBV2
D: NA
J: TRBJ2-7
length: 13
size: few
DNA: TGTGCCGGGGCAGGGGGGCTCTCCTACGAGCAGTACTTC
CDR3: CAGAGGLSYEQYF

V: TRBV12-5
D: NA
J: TRBJ1-5
length: 13
size: NA
DNA: TGTGCTAGTGGTTTAGAGGGCGGTCAGCCCCAGCATTTT
CDR3: CASGLEGGQPQHF

V: TRBV19
D: TRBD1
J: TRBJ1-5
length: 13
size: few
DNA: TGTGCCAGTAGTTTGGACAGGGTTCAGCCCCAGCATTTT
CDR3: CASSLDRVQPQHF

V: TRBV5-6
D: NA
J: TRBJ2-5
length: 13
size: NA
DNA: TGTGCCAGCAGCGGATGGGTATCGGAGACCCAGTACTTC
CDR3: CASSGWVSETQYF

V: TRBV7-9
D: TRBD1
J: TRBJ2-7
length: 16
size: NA
DNA: TGTGCCAGCAGCACGCCGGGACAGGGAAAGTTCTACGAGCAGTACTTC
CDR3: CASSTPGQGKFYEQYF

V: TRBV12-5
D: NA
J: TRBJ2-1
length: 11
size: NA
DNA: TGTGCTAGGAATAGCCAAAATGAGCAGTTCTTC
CDR3: CARNSQNEQFF

V: TRBV15
D: TRBD2
J: TRBJ2-7
length: 16
size: NA
DNA: TGTGCCACCAGCAGCCGACTAGCGGGGGGACCCTACGAGCAGTACTTC
CDR3: CATSSRLAGGPYEQYF

V: TRBV7-2
D: NA
J: TRBJ2-1
length: 15
size: NA
DNA: TGTGCCAGCAGCCCATCCGGGGTGGTCTACAATGAGCAGTTCTTC
CDR3: CASSPSGVVYNEQFF

V: TRBV12-3/TRBV12-4
D: NA
J: TRBJ2-1
length: 12
size: NA
DNA: TGTGCCAGCAGGGAGTTTGGGAATGAGCAGTTCTTC
CDR3: CASREFGNEQFF

V: TRBV2
D: TRBD1
J: TRBJ1-2
length: 14
size: once
DNA: TGTGCCAGCAGAGAGGGACAGGTTGTTTATGGCTACACCTTC
CDR3: CASREGQVVYGYTF

V: TRBV7-2
D: TRBD2
J: TRBJ2-1
length: 14
size: once
DNA: TGTGCCAGCAGCTCAGGACTAGCGGGAGGTACGGGGCTCTTC
CDR3: CASSSGLAGGTGLF

V: TRBV7-7
D: TRBD2
J: TRBJ2-2
length: 15
size: few
DNA: TGTGCTAGCAGCCCCTCTAGCGGGAGGACCGGGGAGCTGTTTTTT
CDR3: CASSPSSGRTGELFF

V: TRBV27
D: TRBD2
J: TRBJ2-3
length: 18
size: NA
DNA: TGTGCCAGCAGGCTACTAGCGGGGGGCCAAGAGAGCACAGATACGCAGTATTTT
CDR3: CASRLLAGGQESTDTQYF

V: TRBV5-1
D: NA
J: TRBJ2-7
length: 14
size: NA
DNA: TGCGCCAGCAGCTTGCGGGGCCTAGACAACGAGCAGTACTTC
CDR3: CASSLRGLDNEQYF

V: TRBV19
D: NA
J: TRBJ2-1
length: 13
size: NA
DNA: TGTGCCAGTACGCGGACAGACTACAATGAGCAGTTCTTC
CDR3: CASTRTDYNEQFF

V: TRBV9
D: TRBD2
J: TRBJ2-1
length: 18
size: NA
DNA: TGTGCCAGCAGCCAGGGGACCCTAGCGGGCTTCTCCTACAATGAGCAGTTCTTC
CDR3: CASSQGTLAGFSYNEQFF

V: TRBV9
D: NA
J: TRBJ2-3
length: 16
size: once
DNA: TGTGCCAGCAGCCCGCCGAGGGACTCGGTCACAGATACGCAGTATTTT
CDR3: CASSPPRDSVTDTQYF

V: TRBV10-3
D: NA
J: TRBJ1-1
length: 15
size: NA
DNA: TGTGCCATCAGGTCGATGGGGGGGGCGGGCACTGAAGCTTTCTTT
CDR3: CAIRSMGGAGTEAFF

V: TRBV3-1/TRBV3-2
D: NA
J: TRBJ2-7
length: 13
size: NA
DNA: TGTGCCAGCAGCCAAGATTCTTCCTACGAGCAGTACTTC
CDR3: CASSQDSSYEQYF

V: TRBV7-8
D: NA
J: TRBJ2-7
length: 19
size: NA
DNA: TGTGCCAGCAGCTTAGTTCTTAGGACAGACAGCTCCTTTGGGAACGAGCAGTACTTC
CDR3: CASSLVLRTDSSFGNEQYF

V: TRBV19
D: TRBD2
J: TRBJ2-5
length: 15
size: NA
DNA: TGTGCCAGTAGTATGCTGGCGGGGGAGAGGGAGACCCAGTACTTC
CDR3: CASSMLAGERETQYF

V: TRBV7-9
D: NA
J: TRBJ1-1
length: 13
size: NA
DNA: TGTGCCAGCAGCTTGCTACAGGTCTCTGAAGCTTTCTTT
CDR3: CASSLLQVSEAFF

V: TRBV4-3
D: NA
J: TRBJ1-2
length: 15
size: once
DNA: TGCGCCAGCAGCCAAGGGGGCAGGGGTTACTATGGCTACACCTTC
CDR3: CASSQGGRGYYGYTF

V: TRBV9
D: NA
J: TRBJ1-3
length: 15
size: once
DNA: TGTGCCAGCAGCGTAGGAATGAGCTCTGGAAACACCATATATTTT
CDR3: CASSVGMSSGNTIYF

V: TRBV2
D: NA
J: TRBJ2-7
length: 14
size: NA
DNA: TGTGCCAGCAGTGGGGGTCGGGCGGGCTACGAGCAGTACTTC
CDR3: CASSGGRAGYEQYF

V: TRBV7-2
D: NA
J: TRBJ1-1
length: 15
size: NA
DNA: TGTGCCAGCAGCTTAGCATCGGTCAGAAACACTGAAGCTTTCTTT
CDR3: CASSLASVRNTEAFF

V: TRBV5-1
D: TRBD2
J: TRBJ2-1
length: 16
size: NA
DNA: TGCGCCAGCAGAGAAGGGACTAGCGGCACCTACAATGAGCAGTTCTTC
CDR3: CASREGTSGTYNEQFF

V: TRBV5-1
D: NA
J: TRBJ2-7
length: 13
size: NA
DNA: TGCGCCAGCAGCTTTAGCAGGGGTGGCGAGCAGTACTTC
CDR3: CASSFSRGGEQYF

V: TRBV9
D: NA
J: TRBJ2-5
length: 15
size: NA
DNA: TGTGCCAGCAGCGTAGAAGGTTGGGTCCAAGAGACCCAGTACTTC
CDR3: CASSVEGWVQETQYF

V: TRBV25-1
D: TRBD1
J: TRBJ1-1
length: 15
size: NA
DNA: TGTGCCAGCAGTGACCCGACAGGGGGCGATGCTGAAGCTTTCTTT
CDR3: CASSDPTGGDAEAFF

V: TRBV18
D: TRBD1
J: TRBJ1-1
length: 13
size: NA
DNA: TGTGCCAGCTCGACTCCAGGGGGCACTGAAGCTTTCTTT
CDR3: CASSTPGGTEAFF

V: TRBV12-3/TRBV12-4
D: NA
J: TRBJ2-7
length: 13
size: NA
DNA: TGTGCCAGCAGAACCCTAAACTCCTACGAGCAGTACTTC
CDR3: CASRTLNSYEQYF

V: TRBV6-5
D: NA
J: TRBJ1-4
length: 14
size: NA
DNA: TGTGCCAGCAGTTACTCGAGGAAGAATGAAAAACTGTTTTTT
CDR3: CASSYSRKNEKLFF

V: TRBV12-3/TRBV12-4
D: NA
J: TRBJ1-2
length: 13
size: once
DNA: TGTGCCAGCACCTCCCAGGACATCATTCGCTACACCTTC
CDR3: CASTSQDIIRYTF

V: TRBV2
D: TRBD1
J: TRBJ1-1
length: 15
size: NA
DNA: TGTGCCAGCACCCGACAGGGTCCCGTGAACACTGAAGCTTTCTTT
CDR3: CASTRQGPVNTEAFF

V: TRBV4-1
D: TRBD2
J: TRBJ2-3
length: 15
size: NA
DNA: TGCGCCAGCAGCCAGACGGGACTAGCGGGCGATACGCAGTATTTT
CDR3: CASSQTGLAGDTQYF

V: TRBV18
D: NA
J: TRBJ2-7
length: 14
size: NA
DNA: TGTGCCAGCTCACCGGGCCAGGAGCCCTACGAGCAGTACTTC
CDR3: CASSPGQEPYEQYF

V: TRBV5-1
D: NA
J: TRBJ1-1
length: 15
size: NA
DNA: TGCGCCAGCAGTCCCGGCAGGGGACAATACACTGAAGCTTTCTTT
CDR3: CASSPGRGQYTEAFF

V: TRBV4-3
D: NA
J: TRBJ1-1
length: 13
size: NA
DNA: TGCGCCAGCAGCCAAGAGGTAGCCGGTGAAGCTTTCTTT
CDR3: CASSQEVAGEAFF

V: TRBV5-4
D: NA
J: TRBJ1-3
length: 14
size: NA
DNA: TGTGCCAGCAGCTTGGTAGGGACTGGAAACACCATATATTTT
CDR3: CASSLVGTGNTIYF

V: TRBV14
D: TRBD2
J: TRBJ2-1
length: 16
size: NA
DNA: TGTGCCAGCAGCCAATCGGGACTAGCGGTTTACAATGAGCAGTTCTTC
CDR3: CASSQSGLAVYNEQFF